This TCR beta chain was sequenced for a study of blood T cells in healthy people across ages (dated by TCRdb to the mid-2010s). Describing the broader study: Template switching captured roughly one uniquely barcoded TCR beta cDNA molecule per two T cells in model experiments. Using deep sequencing normalized with unique cDNA molecular identifiers, the study measured how TCR beta repertoire diversity changes with age. The donors were split into four age groups: young (average around 15 years), middle-aged (roughly 39), aged (roughly 68) and long-lived (more than 80). To avoid experimental bias, donors of different ages were spread randomly across the sequencing lanes. For two donors (one aged 18 to 30 and one aged 80 or older), the study analyzed two additional independent replicas of 1 million unique cDNA reads from the same blood draw. Overall results and qualifications from the work: There was a strong correlation between observed TCR beta diversity and the percentage of naive T cells measured by flow cytometry. Compared with the aged group, the long-lived group had more naive CD4+ T cells, fewer expanded clones and increased TCR diversity, a pattern suggesting age selection. Bulk unsorted PBMC profiling prevented conclusive comparison of naive and antigen-experienced compartments. Observed TCR beta diversity per million T cells fell roughly linearly with age, and a significant reduction was already apparent by age roughly 40. Estimates of total diversity from one million sequenced T cells were regarded as lower bounds and underestimates. The CMV infection status of donors was not known, potentially confounding age-related changes in expanded clonotypes.

This clonotype was seen repeatedly, ten times or more. The target of this receptor is not known. Per-base qualities were not stored, and no clone one base away is much larger. V sheds 7 bases and J sheds 3 bases, leaving 16 bases between their ends. CDR1 and CDR2 are drawn from the germline V gene (reference sequence): MNHEY, SMNVEV. From its cysteine to its phenylalanine, the CDR3 spans 14 amino acids. Only CDR3 DNA remains: 42 bases, in frame from the first base. Library prep was done by 5' RACE. The data were produced on an Illumina HiSeq 2500. A second PCR of roughly 7 to 11 cycles was performed with a sample-barcoded 5' primer and a J-beta primer mix. A template-switch 5' adaptor carrying 12 random nucleotides introduced a unique molecular identifier onto each TCR beta cDNA molecule. Each sample yielded at least 2.5 million CDR3-containing paired-end reads. First-strand cDNA was synthesized from all RNA with the Mint cDNA synthesis kit, primed by a TRBC-specific oligonucleotide. Following uracil-DNA glycosylase treatment, all cDNA underwent a first 18-cycle PCR with the universal primers M1SS and BC2_uni_R. As for the original processing: For normalization, 1 million high-quality reads were randomly selected from each sample, with every read carrying a distinct molecular identifier. Reads with shared molecular identifiers were discarded instead of being binned into consensus sequences. CDR3 identification, clonotype clustering and error correction used MiTCR with a Q25 quality threshold and the strictest error-elimination algorithm. A nonparametric unseen species model with Euler transformation was used to estimate lower-bound total TCR beta diversity. TCRdb took the public reads, trimmed them with fastp at Q25, ran MiXCR for clone calling and kept in-frame beta chains. One record per CDR3 amino acid sequence lists the most common genes and DNA. TCRdb, not the original authors, processed these V and J calls. The sample table holds hundreds of thousands of distinct CDR3 sequences, of which roughly 43% were seen once. The top ten hold around a fifth of the sample.

Systemically healthy Caucasian individuals from Russia, some 36 in total and aged 6 to 90 years, were included as donors. Ten milliliters of peripheral blood were drawn from each donor into EDTA-treated Vacutainer tubes. PBMCs were isolated by Ficoll-Paque density-gradient centrifugation, with at least 6.5 million obtained per sample. Total RNA, at least 6 micrograms per sample, was extracted from PBMCs with Trizol reagent. For every donor, flow cytometry on a PBMC aliquot measured the percentage of naive CD45RAhigh/CD27high T cells. Sequencing used blood. Here the chain combines TRBV27 and TRBJ2-7; the D gene is not confidently resolved. This TCR came from a woman aged 55-70 years in good health. The bases are TGTGCCAGCACCGGGCAGAATAGCAACTACGAGCAGTACTTC. This is translated as CASTGQNSNYEQYF.